This T cell receptor (beta chain) was identified in a study of T-cell memory formation after mild COVID-19. Study-wide context: TCR clusters showed largely donor specificity. General study results and limits: Pre-infection memory held some responding clones, suggesting pre-existing cross-reactive T cells responded. Mainly CM and EM harbored the contracting CD4+ clones; mainly EMRA harbored the CD8+ ones.

Remarks on this clonotype: Antigen: not known.

TCRdb redid the calling of the 5' RACE reads with MiXCR, one entry per CDR3 protein. The data contain 580,000 or so distinct CDR3 sequences, approximately 15% of them singletons. This CDR3 is built from 19 residues. V shed 9 bases, J shed 0 bases, and the junction held 16 bases outside the gene matches. Germline loops: CDR1 SNHLY, CDR2 FYNNEI. This TCR derives from an adult woman who had mild COVID-19 (a few samples of this study predate the infection). Cell type and time point are not known. Source material: PBMCs or a T cell subset sorted from them (not recorded which). V is TRBV2 and J is TRBJ2-1, with 11 bases that match TRBD2. Here the CDR3 DNA reads TGTGCCAGTCGGAGGACGGGCCTAGCGGGGGGAAGCTCCTACAATGAGCAGTTCTTC. Translation: CASRRTGLAGGSSYNEQFF.